In its sample, the clone carrying this TCR beta chain was seen a few times. CDR3 length equals 16 residues. V was pared by 4 bases and J by 2 bases, with 8 bases of the junction left unmatched. Germline values: CDR1 KGHSH, CDR2 LQKENI. This record comes from a study of cytomegalovirus exposure and HLA in healthy donors. Amplification used 60 Vbeta primers and 13 Jbeta primers. Repertoires were generated with immunoSEQ multiplex PCR, while TCRdb's copy carries only in-frame clones and drops some. The sample records approximately 97,000 clones, roughly 80% being singletons. The source material was PBMCs. This sequence originates from a male donor in good health and CMV-seropositive. This rearrangement joins TRBV18 to TRBJ2-1, with 7 positions matching TRBD2. CDR3 DNA: TGTGCCAGCTCACAACGGGACCGGGAGGCCTACAATGAGCAGTTCTTC. It codes for CASSQRDREAYNEQFF.